Here is one T cell receptor beta chain with its context. Its antigen remains unidentified. V lost 1 base and J lost 5, with 12 bases in between. Germline CDR1 and CDR2: MNHNS and SASEGT. This CDR3 is 15 amino acids long. This sample is drawn from a study of cytomegalovirus exposure and HLA in healthy donors. PCR employed 60 Vbeta and 13 Jbeta primers. Clones were sequenced by immunoSEQ multiplex PCR, and TCRdb holds only the in-frame ones, with some missing. Here the sample spans some 120,000 clones, around 80% being singletons. General study results and limits: Prior analysis indicated that the majority of TCR beta V segments exhibited productivity approximately 90% or approximately 30% of the time.

This TCR came from a man between 18 and 29 years old in good health and CMV-seronegative. Sequenced sample: PBMCs. V and J are TRBV6-1 and TRBJ1-5; D is perhaps TRBD1 (6 bases). CDR3 in amino acids: CASSEDQGTYQPQHF. In nucleotides, the CDR3 is TGTGCCAGCAGTGAAGATCAGGGGACCTATCAGCCCCAGCATTTT.